This entry describes one T cell receptor beta chain. The target antigen is unknown. A single record per CDR3 protein comes from TCRdb applying MiXCR to the reads. The sample yields some 100,000 distinct CDR3 sequences, 23% seen once. The CDR3 is 14 amino acids. V dropped 2 bases and J dropped 2 bases, with 12 bases sitting between them. The germline gives CDR1 DFQATT, CDR2 SNEGSKA (reference sequence). This sample stems from a study of T cell repertoires in cytomegalovirus infection. The wider study: Matching HLA type and CMV infection were both indicated by public TCR beta signatures.

Whole-study findings and limits: CMV-specific HLA-C-restricted TCR beta clonotypes dominated the ex vivo response. People with CMV and the relevant HLA were identified by cumulative public TCR beta family frequency.

Specimen: CD8+ T cells from PBMCs. This rearrangement joins TRBV20-1 to TRBJ1-2, with a tentative D call TRBD1 (6 bases). The sequence was collected from a human donor in good health (CMV status not recorded). Some clones in this sample may be carry-over from other donors' samples. CDR3 sequence reads: CSARSRDNNYGYTF. DNA for the CDR3: TGCAGTGCTAGATCCAGGGACAACAACTATGGCTACACCTTC.